This TCR beta chain is drawn from a study of CD8 T cells in Susac syndrome. Sequencing of TCR beta drew on CD8+ and CD4+ T cells from blood. It was negative isolation that provided the CD8+ and CD4+ T cells, whereas TEMRA cells were enriched by FACS. Reverse transcription of about 0.5 to 1 ug RNA used random hexamers. The CDR3 of TCR beta was amplified by immunoSEQ multiplex PCR across 54 Vbeta and 13 Jbeta. TCRdb itself ran the immunoSEQ multiplex PCR reads through MiXCR, one entry per CDR3 protein. Of approximately 140,000 distinct CDR3 sequences detected, 85% to 95% appear once; the ten largest clones hold over 0.095%. Sequencing input: CD4+ T cells from PBMCs. The clonotype was recovered from a human donor with multiple sclerosis.

CDR3 region: CASRLAVTSTDTQYF. CDR3 nucleotide sequence: TGCGCCAGCAGGCTAGCGGTTACCAGCACAGATACGCAGTATTTT. The chain carries TRBV5-1 and TRBJ2-3, with TRBD2 matching over 7 bases. Looked up from germline, CDR1 is SGHRS and CDR2 is YFSETQ. This CDR3 spans 15 amino acids. V shed 5 bases, J shed 0 bases, and the junction held 6 bases outside the gene matches.